These T cell receptor beta chains were read from a single sample in a study of blood T cell repertoires in COVID-19. Libraries were prepared by immunoSEQ multiplex PCR; TCRdb keeps only in-frame clonotypes and omits some of them. The table records roughly 30,000 clones, approximately 79% of them present only once. Source material: peripheral blood. Receptor source: a boy aged 2 to 10 with active or convalescent COVID-19. Both conserved end residues are part of each CDR3. D genes are given only for firm matches. Some rows have no size entry. The others give once, few or many, or a class for an expanded clone.

clone_size: few; v_call: TRBV19; d_call: .; j_call: TRBJ1-4; cdr3_nt: TGTGCCAGCCGTCCCGGGACAAAGGGAACTAATGAAAAACTGTTTTTT; cdr3_aa: CASRPGTKGTNEKLFF
clone_size: .; v_call: TRBV3-1/TRBV3-2; d_call: TRBD1; j_call: TRBJ1-1; cdr3_nt: TGTGCCAGCAGCCGACAGGGGGCGATATTCACTGAAGCTTTCTTT; cdr3_aa: CASSRQGAIFTEAFF
clone_size: .; v_call: TRBV6-2/TRBV6-3; d_call: TRBD2; j_call: TRBJ2-1; cdr3_nt: TGTGCCAGCAGTTACACAGCCGGACTAGCGGTTTACAATGAGCAGTTCTTC; cdr3_aa: CASSYTAGLAVYNEQFF
clone_size: .; v_call: TRBV19; d_call: TRBD1; j_call: TRBJ2-5; cdr3_nt: TGTGCCAGTAGTATAGGCCGGACAGGGGGCCGGAGGGAGACCCAGTACTTC; cdr3_aa: CASSIGRTGGRRETQYF
clone_size: .; v_call: TRBV4-1; d_call: TRBD1; j_call: TRBJ2-5; cdr3_nt: TGCGCCAGCAGCCATCCCAGGGACAGGGGACTCAGAGAGACCCAGTACTTC; cdr3_aa: CASSHPRDRGLRETQYF
clone_size: .; v_call: TRBV6-6; d_call: .; j_call: TRBJ2-3; cdr3_nt: TGTGCCAGCAGTCCCCGGGCGGGGAGCGGATCCACAGATACGCAGTATTTT; cdr3_aa: CASSPRAGSGSTDTQYF
clone_size: .; v_call: TRBV5-6; d_call: TRBD1; j_call: TRBJ1-2; cdr3_nt: TGTGCCAGCAGCGTACCGACAGGGAACTATGGCTACACCTTC; cdr3_aa: CASSVPTGNYGYTF
clone_size: once; v_call: TRBV10-3; d_call: .; j_call: TRBJ2-1; cdr3_nt: TGTGCCATCAGTGGGACTAATCATGAGCAGTTCTTC; cdr3_aa: CAISGTNHEQFF
clone_size: .; v_call: TRBV10-2; d_call: .; j_call: TRBJ1-1; cdr3_nt: TGCGCCAGCAGTGGCAGGGGACAAGCTTTCTTT; cdr3_aa: CASSGRGQAFF
clone_size: .; v_call: TRBV20-1; d_call: TRBD1; j_call: TRBJ2-2; cdr3_nt: TGCAGTGCTAGTCCGGGACAGGGGGTGCATTTGAACACCGGGGAGCTGTTTTTT; cdr3_aa: CSASPGQGVHLNTGELFF
clone_size: .; v_call: TRBV28; d_call: TRBD2; j_call: TRBJ2-1; cdr3_nt: TGTGCCAGCAGTCCCCGGGGTGTTGGAGCGGGGGGCACTAGGAGCTCCTACAATGAGCAGTTCTTC; cdr3_aa: CASSPRGVGAGGTRSSYNEQFF
clone_size: .; v_call: TRBV10-2; d_call: TRBD1; j_call: TRBJ2-7; cdr3_nt: TGCGCCAGCAGCTCCGGGACAGGGAGGCACGAGCAGTACTTC; cdr3_aa: CASSSGTGRHEQYF
clone_size: few; v_call: TRBV7-2; d_call: .; j_call: TRBJ2-5; cdr3_nt: TGTGCCAGCAGCTTAGGGCTACGGGCCCAGTACTTC; cdr3_aa: CASSLGLRAQYF
clone_size: .; v_call: TRBV7-9; d_call: .; j_call: TRBJ2-5; cdr3_nt: TGTGCCAGCAGCATTACGGGACTCTCCATTCAAGAGACCCAGTACTTC; cdr3_aa: CASSITGLSIQETQYF
clone_size: .; v_call: TRBV2; d_call: .; j_call: TRBJ2-2; cdr3_nt: TGTGCCAGCAGTGCCGTGAACACCGGGGAGCTGTTTTTT; cdr3_aa: CASSAVNTGELFF
clone_size: many; v_call: TRBV4-1; d_call: .; j_call: TRBJ2-5; cdr3_nt: TGCGCCAGCAGCCAGTGGCAGGGAGAGACCCAGTACTTC; cdr3_aa: CASSQWQGETQYF
clone_size: few; v_call: TRBV7-8; d_call: TRBD2; j_call: TRBJ2-5; cdr3_nt: TGTGCCAGCAGCCCGGGGACTAGCGGGGAAGAGACCCAGTACTTC; cdr3_aa: CASSPGTSGEETQYF
clone_size: .; v_call: TRBV5-4; d_call: .; j_call: TRBJ1-1; cdr3_nt: TGTGCCAGCAGCAGAACGGGGACATCGGGGACTGAAGCTTTCTTT; cdr3_aa: CASSRTGTSGTEAFF
clone_size: .; v_call: TRBV2; d_call: .; j_call: TRBJ2-3; cdr3_nt: TGTGCCAGCACTCCGACTAGCACAGATACGCAGTATTTT; cdr3_aa: CASTPTSTDTQYF
clone_size: .; v_call: TRBV3-1/TRBV3-2; d_call: .; j_call: TRBJ1-5; cdr3_nt: TGTGCCAGCAGCCAAGATTTATTCGGGCCGGGGGATCAGCCCCAGCATTTT; cdr3_aa: CASSQDLFGPGDQPQHF
clone_size: .; v_call: TRBV6-5; d_call: .; j_call: TRBJ2-6; cdr3_nt: TGTGCCAGCAGTTACGTGGGAGCCGGGGCCAACGTCCTGACTTTC; cdr3_aa: CASSYVGAGANVLTF
clone_size: .; v_call: TRBV6-5; d_call: .; j_call: TRBJ2-6; cdr3_nt: TGTGCCAGCAGGCTAGGGGGCTCTGGGGCCAACGTCCTGACTTTC; cdr3_aa: CASRLGGSGANVLTF
clone_size: .; v_call: TRBV28; d_call: .; j_call: TRBJ2-1; cdr3_nt: TGTGCCAGCAGTTTTCGGGAGTACAATGAGCAGTTCTTC; cdr3_aa: CASSFREYNEQFF
clone_size: .; v_call: TRBV18; d_call: TRBD1; j_call: TRBJ1-2; cdr3_nt: TGTGCCAGCTCACCCCACCAAGGGGGGCAGGGGGACTATGGCTACACCTTC; cdr3_aa: CASSPHQGGQGDYGYTF
clone_size: few; v_call: TRBV29-1; d_call: TRBD1; j_call: TRBJ1-1; cdr3_nt: TGCAGCGTTGAAAAGGGACAGGGCACTGAAGCTTTCTTT; cdr3_aa: CSVEKGQGTEAFF
clone_size: .; v_call: TRBV4-1; d_call: .; j_call: TRBJ1-2; cdr3_nt: TGCGCCAGCAGCCAAGATGGGGGGGGCCTTAACTATGGCTACACCTTC; cdr3_aa: CASSQDGGGLNYGYTF
clone_size: few; v_call: TRBV3-1/TRBV3-2; d_call: .; j_call: TRBJ1-2; cdr3_nt: TGTGCCAGCAGCCAATACGCTACAGGGTTCGGCTATGGCTACACCTTC; cdr3_aa: CASSQYATGFGYGYTF
clone_size: .; v_call: TRBV7-2; d_call: .; j_call: TRBJ1-1; cdr3_nt: TGTGCCAGCTCCCAGGGGCCCGGGGGGACCAACACTGAAGCTTTCTTT; cdr3_aa: CASSQGPGGTNTEAFF
clone_size: few; v_call: TRBV28; d_call: TRBD1; j_call: TRBJ1-2; cdr3_nt: TGTGCCAGCACTTCACCCGGACAGGGGGTATCCTATGGCTACACCTTC; cdr3_aa: CASTSPGQGVSYGYTF
clone_size: once; v_call: TRBV6-6; d_call: TRBD1; j_call: TRBJ1-4; cdr3_nt: TGTGCCAGCAGCTCACAAGGGACAGAAAATGAAAAACTGTTTTTT; cdr3_aa: CASSSQGTENEKLFF
clone_size: .; v_call: TRBV10-2; d_call: TRBD1; j_call: TRBJ1-1; cdr3_nt: TGCGCCAGCTATGGGGACAGGGATACCACTGAAGCTTTCTTT; cdr3_aa: CASYGDRDTTEAFF
clone_size: .; v_call: TRBV6-6; d_call: .; j_call: TRBJ2-7; cdr3_nt: TGTGCCAGCAGCCCAGGGGCCGCCTACGAGCAGTACTTC; cdr3_aa: CASSPGAAYEQYF
clone_size: .; v_call: TRBV6-5; d_call: TRBD1; j_call: TRBJ1-1; cdr3_nt: TGTGCCAGCAGTTACTCGAAGGGGGCTGTGACTGAAGCTTTCTTT; cdr3_aa: CASSYSKGAVTEAFF
clone_size: .; v_call: TRBV4-3; d_call: TRBD1; j_call: TRBJ1-6; cdr3_nt: TGCGCCAGCAGCCAAGATCTTTTCGGGGACAGCAATTCACCCCTCCACTTT; cdr3_aa: CASSQDLFGDSNSPLHF
clone_size: .; v_call: TRBV19; d_call: .; j_call: TRBJ2-3; cdr3_nt: TGTGCCAGTAGTAGACGTCCGGGTATCGCCTACCGCACAGATACGCAGTATTTT; cdr3_aa: CASSRRPGIAYRTDTQYF
clone_size: once; v_call: TRBV5-1; d_call: TRBD1; j_call: TRBJ2-7; cdr3_nt: TGCGCCAGCAGCCCCGAGGGACAGATCTACGAGCAGTACTTC; cdr3_aa: CASSPEGQIYEQYF
clone_size: .; v_call: TRBV10-3; d_call: TRBD2; j_call: TRBJ2-1; cdr3_nt: TGTGCCATCAGTGCTGCTAGCGGGAGGGCTAACGACAATGAGCAGTTCTTC; cdr3_aa: CAISAASGRANDNEQFF
clone_size: .; v_call: TRBV18; d_call: TRBD1; j_call: TRBJ1-2; cdr3_nt: TGTGCCAGCTCATCCCCGGACAGGGGCGTCTATGGCTACACCTTC; cdr3_aa: CASSSPDRGVYGYTF
clone_size: .; v_call: TRBV9; d_call: .; j_call: TRBJ1-4; cdr3_nt: TGTGCCAGCAGCGTCGGACACGGAGGGCCTAATGAAAAACTGTTTTTT; cdr3_aa: CASSVGHGGPNEKLFF
clone_size: .; v_call: TRBV14; d_call: .; j_call: TRBJ1-1; cdr3_nt: TGTGCCAGCCAAGCGTCCAGATTCACTGAAGCTTTCTTT; cdr3_aa: CASQASRFTEAFF
clone_size: few; v_call: TRBV6-4; d_call: TRBD2; j_call: TRBJ2-1; cdr3_nt: TGTGCCAGCAGTCGACTAGCGGGAGGGAAAGAGCAGTTCTTC; cdr3_aa: CASSRLAGGKEQFF
clone_size: .; v_call: TRBV9; d_call: .; j_call: TRBJ1-5; cdr3_nt: TGTGCCAGCAGCCTCGACAGGAATCAGCCCCAGCATTTT; cdr3_aa: CASSLDRNQPQHF
clone_size: .; v_call: TRBV4-3; d_call: .; j_call: TRBJ2-7; cdr3_nt: TGCGCCAGCAGAATGGGGCTTTCCTACGAGCAGTACTTC; cdr3_aa: CASRMGLSYEQYF
clone_size: .; v_call: TRBV5-6; d_call: TRBD1; j_call: TRBJ1-2; cdr3_nt: TGTGCCAGCAGCTCCTACAGGGGTGCTAACTATGGCTACACCTTC; cdr3_aa: CASSSYRGANYGYTF
clone_size: few; v_call: TRBV30; d_call: TRBD1; j_call: TRBJ1-5; cdr3_nt: TGTGCCTGGAATAATAGGGGACAGGGGACTCAGCCCCAGCATTTT; cdr3_aa: CAWNNRGQGTQPQHF
clone_size: once; v_call: TRBV6-5; d_call: TRBD1; j_call: TRBJ2-4; cdr3_nt: TGTGCCAGCACCGGGACAGGGAGAAACATTCAGTACTTC; cdr3_aa: CASTGTGRNIQYF
clone_size: .; v_call: TRBV11-3; d_call: .; j_call: TRBJ2-2; cdr3_nt: TGTGCCAGCAGCTTAGAAAGGGGCAGTAACACCGGGGAGCTGTTTTTT; cdr3_aa: CASSLERGSNTGELFF
clone_size: .; v_call: TRBV7-2; d_call: TRBD2; j_call: TRBJ2-1; cdr3_nt: TGTGCCAGCAGCCTACGACTAGCGGGAGGGCCGCGTGAGCAGTTCTTC; cdr3_aa: CASSLRLAGGPREQFF
clone_size: .; v_call: TRBV3-1/TRBV3-2; d_call: .; j_call: TRBJ1-2; cdr3_nt: TGTGCCAGCAGCCACCCAGGGATTGCCAACTATGGCTACACCTTC; cdr3_aa: CASSHPGIANYGYTF
clone_size: .; v_call: TRBV28; d_call: .; j_call: TRBJ2-2; cdr3_nt: TGTGCCAGCCTGACTGCGAACACCGGGGAGCTGTTTTTT; cdr3_aa: CASLTANTGELFF
clone_size: .; v_call: TRBV10-1; d_call: .; j_call: TRBJ2-7; cdr3_nt: TGCGCCAGCAGCCGGGAAGTGTCCCACGAGCAGTACTTC; cdr3_aa: CASSREVSHEQYF
clone_size: .; v_call: TRBV7-2; d_call: .; j_call: TRBJ1-2; cdr3_nt: TGTGCCAGCAGCTTAGGACAGCTTGGAGGCTACACCTTC; cdr3_aa: CASSLGQLGGYTF
clone_size: .; v_call: TRBV28; d_call: .; j_call: TRBJ2-2; cdr3_nt: TGTGCCAGCAGCCCGGTAGCTAGATGGGACACCGGGGAGCTGTTTTTT; cdr3_aa: CASSPVARWDTGELFF
clone_size: .; v_call: TRBV5-1; d_call: TRBD1; j_call: TRBJ1-1; cdr3_nt: TGCGCCAGCAGCTGGGACAGGCCACAGAACACTGAAGCTTTCTTT; cdr3_aa: CASSWDRPQNTEAFF